One and the same sample provided the 32 T cell receptor beta chains below, sequenced in a study of T cell responses to AZD1222 COVID-19 vaccine. Libraries were prepared by immunoSEQ multiplex PCR; TCRdb keeps only in-frame clonotypes and omits some of them. Among about 120,000 clones listed, 88% were seen once. The sequenced sample was peripheral blood, obtained 28 days after the second AZD1222 dose. All receptors come from an adult who received the AZD1222 COVID-19 vaccine.

The V gene is TRBV11-2, the J gene TRBJ1-3; D remains unclear. Germline V gene data show CDR1 as SGHAT and CDR2 as FQNNGV. V was shortened by 1 base and J by 0 bases, with 7 bases between the two germline ends. The CDR3 sequence is 15 residues long. CDR3 DNA: TGTGCCAGCAGCTTAGGACACCTCTCTGGAAACACCATATATTTT. Translation gives CASSLGHLSGNTIYF.

The chain carries TRBV10-1 and TRBJ2-3; tentative D call: TRBD2 (5 bases). CDR1 and CDR2 from the germline V gene are WNHNN and SYGVQD (reference sequence). The CDR3 covers 15 residues. Between the trimmed V and J ends, which lost 0 bases and 1 base, there was a span of 8 bases. In DNA form, the CDR3 reads TGCGCCAGCAGTGAGTCGTTGCGGGGCACAGATACGCAGTATTTT. Its protein product is CASSESLRGTDTQYF.

V and J are TRBV5-1 and TRBJ2-1; 10 bases match TRBD2. The CDR3 is made up of 16 amino acids. The V gene's germline CDR1 is SGHRS and CDR2 YFSETQ. V lost 1 base to trimming and J lost 5 bases; unmatched junction nucleotides: 6. CDR3: CASSLSGTSVNNEQFF. In nucleotides, the CDR3 is TGCGCCAGCAGCTTGTCCGGGACTAGCGTTAACAATGAGCAGTTCTTC.

The chain couples TRBV19 to TRBJ2-7; TRBD1 or TRBD2 may be the D gene (5 bases each). Per germline, CDR1 LNHDA and CDR2 SQIVND (reference sequence). With 5 bases removed from V and 2 bases from J, the gap between germline ends came to 10 bases. This CDR3 has 13 residues. CDR3 sequence (DNA): TGTGCCAGTAGTCTGGGGGTTACCTACGAGCAGTACTTC. It yields the protein CASSLGVTYEQYF.

There are a few counts of this clone. The chain joins TRBV30 to TRBJ1-3; D uncertain. Trimming removed 0 bases at V and 8 bases at J, with 8 bases between. Germline CDR1 GTSNPN, CDR2 SVGIG (reference sequence). The CDR3 spans 12 residues. This chain's CDR3 is CAWSVSGDTIYF. The CDR3 bases are TGTGCCTGGAGTGTTAGCGGGGACACCATATATTTT.

Only a few counts were recorded for this clone. The gene calls are TRBV10-3 and TRBJ2-5, with D perhaps assigned TRBD1 or TRBD2 (5 bases each). Deletions cut 5 bases from V and 4 bases from J, with 14 bases between. Germline V CDR1 and CDR2: ENHRY, SYGVKD. The CDR3 loop spans 14 amino acids. The CDR3: CAISLEGRGETQYF. CDR3 bases: TGTGCCATCAGTCTTGAGGGGCGCGGAGAGACCCAGTACTTC.

The V and J genes are TRBV5-6 and TRBJ1-2; possibly TRBD1 for D (5 bases). Germline V gives CDR1 SGHDT, CDR2 YYEEEE. This CDR3 region has 15 residues. V lost 1 base and J lost 0, with 10 bases in between. The chain's CDR3 is CASSLRRGANYGYTF. The CDR3 region has the DNA TGTGCCAGCAGCTTGAGGCGGGGCGCTAACTATGGCTACACCTTC.

The chain links TRBV13 to TRBJ2-1, with D tentatively TRBD2 (5 bases). The CDR3 runs to 17 residues. V lost 6 bases, J lost 1 base, and 19 bases lay in between. Germline values: CDR1 PRHDT, CDR2 FYEKMQ (reference sequence). CDR3 sequence: CASSPPQRLISYNEQFF. In DNA form, the CDR3 reads TGTGCCAGCAGTCCCCCCCAGCGGCTGATTTCCTACAATGAGCAGTTCTTC. Complete variable domain (other parts from reference TRBV13 and TRBJ2-1): AAGVIQSPRHLIKEKRETATLKCYPIPRHDTVYWYQQGPGQDPQFLISFYEKMQSDKGSIPDRFSAQQFSDYHSELNMSSLELGDSALYFCASSPPQRLISYNEQFFGPGTRLTVL.

The chain recombines TRBV5-1 with TRBJ2-3, with a weak D call TRBD2 (5 bases). This CDR3 has 15 amino acids. Germline V gene data show CDR1 as SGHRS and CDR2 as YFSETQ. V gave up 0 bases and J gave up 3 bases, with 11 bases separating them. CDR3 sequence: CASSLAGKITDTQYF. Written as DNA, the CDR3 is TGCGCCAGCAGCTTGGCCGGGAAAATAACAGATACGCAGTATTTT.

CDR3 loop: CAISEAGAGANVLTF. CDR3 sequence (DNA): TGTGCCATCAGTGAGGCAGGGGCTGGGGCCAACGTCCTGACTTTC. This chain connects TRBV10-3 to TRBJ2-6; tentatively, D is TRBD1 (6 bases). The CDR3 spans 15 residues. Trimming took 2 bases from V and 2 from J, leaving 7 bases between them. The germline V gene encodes CDR1 ENHRY and CDR2 SYGVKD.

This clone appeared a few times. The CDR3 DNA reads TGTGCCTGGAGTAAGCGTGGGACAGGGAGTGGCTACACCTTC. Translated, it gives CAWSKRGTGSGYTF. The chain joins TRBV30 to TRBJ1-2; 9 bases map to TRBD1. The length of the CDR3 is 14 residues. J gave up 7 bases and V 2 bases, and 8 bases lay outside the gene matches. Germline values: CDR1 GTSNPN, CDR2 SVGIG (reference sequence).

This clone was counted between two and nine times. The chain uses TRBV4-2 and TRBJ1-5; weak D call: TRBD1 (6 bases). Germline loops: CDR1 LGHNA, CDR2 YNFKEQ. V shed 0 bases and J shed 1 base, with 10 bases lying between them. CDR3 size: 16 residues. The CDR3 loop reads CASSQEGGRSNQPQHF. The CDR3 DNA follows: TGTGCCAGCAGCCAAGAGGGGGGGCGAAGCAATCAGCCCCAGCATTTT.

This clone has only one observation. The V gene is TRBV7-2, the J gene TRBJ1-5; maybe TRBD1 (5 bases). V was pared by 5 bases and J by 2 bases, with 16 bases between. The germline V gene has CDR1 SGHTA and CDR2 FQGNSA. This CDR3 spans 16 amino acids. The CDR3: CASSVGGGFGNQPQHF. CDR3 in DNA: TGTGCCAGCAGCGTGGGGGGAGGTTTTGGCAATCAGCCCCAGCATTTT.

The chain couples TRBV7-3 to TRBJ2-3; D is uncertain. V was trimmed by 1 base and J by 6 bases, leaving 14 bases between them. Germline-derived CDR1 and CDR2 are SGHTA and FQGTGA. The CDR3 covers 15 residues. The CDR3 bases are TGTGCCAGCAGCTTAAACGGGCCGGCCCCGGATACGCAGTATTTT. The encoded protein is CASSLNGPAPDTQYF.

This chain links TRBV7-3 with TRBJ1-3; D gene uncertain. The CDR3 length is 15 residues. Germline CDR1 and CDR2: SGHTA and FQGTGA. V was pared by 5 bases and J by 0 bases, with 11 bases between. CDR3 loop: CASSQGRSSGNTIYF. CDR3 coding DNA: TGTGCCAGCAGCCAAGGACGTAGCTCTGGAAACACCATATATTTT.

The chain employs TRBV9 and TRBJ1-2; 12 bases fit TRBD1. Per the germline V gene, CDR1 is SGDLS and CDR2 is YYNGEE. Losses at the gene ends were 4 bases for V and 4 bases for J; bases not matched to a gene: 5. The CDR3 covers 15 residues. The DNA of the CDR3 is TGTGCCAGCAGCTCCGGGACAGGGGGCTTCTATGGCTACACCTTC. The encoded protein is CASSSGTGGFYGYTF.

This clone is a singleton in its sample. V is TRBV16 and J is TRBJ1-1, with D maybe TRBD1 (6 bases). The CDR3 is made up of 15 amino acids. The germline V gene has CDR1 KGHSY and CDR2 FQNENV. The ends were cut back, 2 bases at V and 0 bases at J, with 10 bases in the middle. The CDR3 region has the DNA TGTGCCAGCAGCCAAATGGACAGACTGAACACTGAAGCTTTCTTT. Translation gives CASSQMDRLNTEAFF.

This clone showed up just once. The chain employs TRBV4-3 and TRBJ1-4, with D perhaps matching TRBD1 (6 bases). Trimming stripped 3 bases from V and 3 bases from J, with 8 bases between. The CDR3 length is 14 residues. The V gene's germline CDR1 is LGHNA and CDR2 YSLEER. The CDR3 region is CASSQGAANEKLFF. For the CDR3, the DNA is TGCGCCAGCAGCCAGGGGGCCGCTAATGAAAAACTGTTTTTT.

This chain uses TRBV6-2 or TRBV6-3 with TRBJ1-1, with 9 bases lining up with TRBD1. The germline gives CDR1 MNHEY, CDR2 SVGEGT. The length of the CDR3 is 19 residues. Germline trimming cut 5 bases from V and 2 bases from J; bases unmatched to any gene: 18. CDR3 sequence reads: CASSHDEQGARSYNTEAFF. For the CDR3, the DNA is TGTGCCAGCAGTCATGACGAACAGGGGGCGCGTTCATACAACACTGAAGCTTTCTTT.

The J gene is TRBJ2-1, the V gene TRBV11-3; 10 bases align to TRBD2. The CDR3 is made up of 16 amino acids. Trimming removed 0 bases from V and 4 bases from J; junction bases left unmatched: 3. Germline CDR1 and CDR2: SGHNT and YENEEA. This CDR3 is CASSLELAGGYNEQFF. The CDR3 nucleotides read TGTGCCAGCAGCTTAGAATTAGCGGGGGGTTACAATGAGCAGTTCTTC.

V usage is TRBV27 and J usage is TRBJ2-6, with D uncertain. The CDR3 extends over 15 amino acids. The V gene's germline CDR1 is MNHEY and CDR2 SMNVEV (reference sequence). The V and J ends lost 8 bases and 8 bases respectively, with 19 bases between them. The DNA for the CDR3 is TGTGCCAGCGCATACTCACATAGGGTGACCAACGTCCTGACTTTC. This translates into CASAYSHRVTNVLTF.

V gene TRBV7-2 combines with J gene TRBJ1-1; D is perhaps TRBD1 (5 bases). The V end was cut by 6 bases, the J end by 1 base, with 15 bases between. CDR3 length: 15 residues. CDR1 is SGHTA, CDR2 FQGNSA, per germline. CDR3 loop: CASSPLAQGNTEAFF. The CDR3 nucleotides are TGTGCCAGCAGTCCCCTGGCCCAGGGGAACACTGAAGCTTTCTTT.

The chain uses TRBV9 and TRBJ1-5, with D unclear. CDR1 and CDR2 (germline): SGDLS, YYNGEE. The V end lost 4 bases, the J end lost 1 base, and 9 bases lay between the germline ends. This CDR3 contains 14 residues. The CDR3 DNA follows: TGTGCCAGCAGCCCCTTGGACAGCAATCAGCCCCAGCATTTT. It is translated as CASSPLDSNQPQHF.

The chain joins TRBV7-2 to TRBJ1-6; D is unresolved. The germline V gene has CDR1 SGHTA and CDR2 FQGNSA. Between the trimmed V and J ends, which lost 7 bases and 7 bases, there was a span of 8 bases. The CDR3 is made up of 12 amino acids. The DNA for the CDR3 is TGTGCCAGCAAACGGATGAATTCACCCCTCCACTTT. Its translation: CASKRMNSPLHF.

The J gene is TRBJ1-4, the V gene TRBV28, with D perhaps TRBD1 (6 bases). The CDR3 is made up of 16 amino acids. The V end was cut by 5 bases, the J end by 2 bases, with 15 bases between. Germline-derived CDR1 and CDR2 are MDHEN and SYDVKM. CDR3 protein: CASSPSGEGTNEKLFF. The CDR3 nucleotides are TGTGCCAGCAGTCCTTCAGGGGAGGGGACTAATGAAAAACTGTTTTTT.

The chain employs TRBV18 and TRBJ2-5; D is uncertain. CDR1 is KGHSH, CDR2 LQKENI, per germline. Trimming removed 3 bases from V and 4 bases from J, with 15 bases in between. The CDR3 spans 15 residues. For the CDR3, the DNA is TGTGCCAGCTCACCGTGGCTCACCGTATCAGAGACCCAGTACTTC. This sequence encodes CASSPWLTVSETQYF.

This chain links TRBV3-1 (or the pseudogene TRBV3-2) with TRBJ1-2, with D uncertain. The CDR3 sequence is 15 residues long. The germline CDR1 and CDR2 sequences are LGHDT and YNNKEL (reference sequence). The V and J ends lost 4 bases and 1 base respectively, with 13 bases between them. The DNA for the CDR3 is TGTGCCAGCAGCCGCGGACGGACTCATAACTATGGCTACACCTTC. Translated, it gives CASSRGRTHNYGYTF.

The CDR3 DNA follows: TGTGCCAGCAGCCGCCTGGCGAACACTGAAGCTTTCTTT. Protein: CASSRLANTEAFF. The genes are TRBV27 and TRBJ1-1, with no clear D. The CDR3 extends over 13 amino acids. Trimming shortened V by 6 bases and J by 1 base, and 9 bases separated the two germline ends. Germline CDR1 and CDR2: MNHEY and SMNVEV (reference sequence).

The V and J genes are TRBV9 and TRBJ1-6; D gene unclear. CDR1 is SGDLS, CDR2 YYNGEE, per germline. Trimming removed 2 bases at V and 5 bases at J, with 2 bases between. The CDR3 is made up of 12 amino acids. The CDR3 spells CASSVNNSPLHF. DNA of the CDR3: TGTGCCAGCAGCGTCAATAATTCACCCCTCCACTTT.

The chain joins TRBV7-2 to TRBJ1-2, with a weak D call TRBD1 (6 bases). The V and J ends lost 5 bases and 8 bases respectively, with 21 bases between them. From germline, CDR1 is SGHTA and CDR2 FQGNSA. This CDR3 has 15 amino acids. DNA of the CDR3: TGTGCCAGCAGCCCCGGGGGCAGGCTTGAGGTGGGCTACACCTTC. This encodes CASSPGGRLEVGYTF.

V gene TRBV11-2 combines with J gene TRBJ2-7; 14 bases fit TRBD2. The J segment lost 3 bases and the V segment lost 8 bases, leaving 6 bases of the junction unmatched. Germline V gene sequence: CDR1 SGHAT, CDR2 FQNNGV. The CDR3 has 15 amino acids. CDR3 sequence reads: CASSGTSGSHYEQYF. CDR3 in DNA: TGTGCCAGCTCCGGGACTAGCGGGAGCCACTACGAGCAGTACTTC.

The chain uses TRBV5-4 and TRBJ1-1; unclear D gene. The germline gives CDR1 SGHNT, CDR2 YYREEE (reference sequence). The CDR3 loop spans 17 amino acids. V lost 7 bases and J 1 base, leaving 23 bases between the germline ends. CDR3 nucleotides: TGTGCCAGCGCGCGTGGACTACCAACAGTACCGAACACTGAAGCTTTCTTT. Its translation is CASARGLPTVPNTEAFF.